This T cell receptor beta chain was captured in a study of human T cells and chemical hapten exposure. Study-wide findings and caveats: Among TCRs, those above 1 in 1000 frequency were unaffected by DPC sensitization.

CDR3 length: 17 residues. V gave up 0 bases and J gave up 1 base, with 14 bases separating them. Per the germline V gene, CDR1 is SGHRS and CDR2 is YFSETQ. The library put unique molecular identifiers onto individual cDNA molecules. TCRdb re-called the RACE reads with MiXCR, one entry per CDR3 protein. The top ten clones hold roughly 1.7% of a sample with tens of thousands of distinct CDR3 sequences, around 6.6% of them seen once. This clonotype came up many times. Antigen specificity is unknown. Time point: pre-sensitization, week 0. Treatment noted: therapeutic diphenylcyclopropenone sensitization with weekly scalp DPC. Blood collection took place prior to placing each patch test.

This receptor was obtained from a woman in her thirties with alopecia areata. Some clones in this sample may be carry-over from other donors' samples. The gene calls are TRBV5-1 and TRBJ2-4; D might be TRBD2 (6 bases). The starting material was whole blood, obtained in connection with sensitization to the hapten diphenylcyclopropenone (DPC). This CDR3 reads CASSLAGGDSAKNIQYF. The CDR3 nucleotides are TGCGCCAGCAGCTTGGCCGGAGGGGATTCTGCCAAAAACATTCAGTACTTC.